A selection of T cell receptor beta chains follows, all from one sample in a study of control samples from healthy donors and cancer patients. The table came from immunoSEQ multiplex PCR; TCRdb's copy has only in-frame clones and leaves some out. The sample yields 61,000 or so clones, about 90% seen once. The sample taken for sequencing was PBMCs. These receptors all come from a man between 60 and 75 years old with colorectal cancer. CDR3s include the opening cysteine and the closing phenylalanine or tryptophan. A D gene is named only where the DNA matches it firmly. Clone size is given for some rows only: seen once, a few or many times, or a class if the clone is expanded.

J gene: TRBJ1-1
clone size: -
D gene: -
V gene: TRBV3-1/TRBV3-2
CDR3 protein: CASSRRGGRRDTEAFF
CDR3 DNA: TGTGCCAGCAGCCGCCGTGGGGGGCGTAGAGACACTGAAGCTTTCTTT

J gene: TRBJ2-2
clone size: -
D gene: -
V gene: TRBV21-1
CDR3 protein: CASSEGATGELFF
CDR3 DNA: TGTGCCAGCAGCGAGGGAGCCACCGGGGAGCTGTTTTTT

J gene: TRBJ2-5
clone size: once
D gene: TRBD2
V gene: TRBV7-8
CDR3 protein: CAGAGGPGTQYF
CDR3 DNA: TGTGCCGGAGCGGGGGGGCCTGGGACCCAGTACTTC

J gene: TRBJ2-1
clone size: -
D gene: -
V gene: TRBV27
CDR3 protein: CASSLSGPTKQFF
CDR3 DNA: TGTGCCAGCAGTTTATCGGGGCCCACGAAGCAGTTCTTC

J gene: TRBJ1-6
clone size: -
D gene: -
V gene: TRBV6-6
CDR3 protein: CASSPQGNSPLHF
CDR3 DNA: TGTGCCAGCAGTCCGCAGGGGAATTCACCCCTCCACTTT

J gene: TRBJ1-2
clone size: -
D gene: TRBD1
V gene: TRBV7-9
CDR3 protein: CASSSNVGQDYGYTF
CDR3 DNA: TGTGCCAGCAGCTCAAACGTGGGACAGGACTATGGCTACACCTTC

J gene: TRBJ2-3
clone size: -
D gene: -
V gene: TRBV2
CDR3 protein: CASSGSDLPQYF
CDR3 DNA: TGTGCCAGCAGTGGGTCGGACCTACCGCAGTATTTT

J gene: TRBJ1-6
clone size: -
D gene: TRBD1
V gene: TRBV28
CDR3 protein: CASSLGGTGGANSPLHF
CDR3 DNA: TGTGCCAGCAGTTTAGGCGGGACAGGGGGTGCCAATTCACCCCTCCACTTT

J gene: TRBJ1-2
clone size: once
D gene: -
V gene: TRBV14
CDR3 protein: CASSHRSRARGIGGYTF
CDR3 DNA: TGTGCCAGCAGCCATAGATCAAGGGCTCGCGGTATAGGTGGCTACACCTTC

J gene: TRBJ2-1
clone size: -
D gene: -
V gene: TRBV24-1
CDR3 protein: CATSRGNEQFF
CDR3 DNA: TGTGCCACCAGTCGTGGCAATGAGCAGTTCTTC

J gene: TRBJ1-2
clone size: -
D gene: -
V gene: TRBV6-5
CDR3 protein: CASSRDRLYGYTF
CDR3 DNA: TGTGCCAGCAGTCGAGACAGGCTCTATGGCTACACCTTC

J gene: TRBJ1-3
clone size: -
D gene: -
V gene: TRBV30
CDR3 protein: CAWSVVPHSGNTIYF
CDR3 DNA: TGTGCCTGGAGTGTAGTACCCCACTCTGGAAACACCATATATTTT

J gene: TRBJ1-1
clone size: -
D gene: -
V gene: TRBV5-1
CDR3 protein: CASTSLGGEAFF
CDR3 DNA: TGCGCCAGCACCTCTTTGGGAGGAGAAGCTTTCTTT

J gene: TRBJ1-4
clone size: -
D gene: TRBD1
V gene: TRBV3-1/TRBV3-2
CDR3 protein: CANSQPGGVEKLFF
CDR3 DNA: TGTGCCAACAGCCAGCCAGGGGGCGTTGAAAAACTGTTTTTT

J gene: TRBJ2-7
clone size: -
D gene: TRBD1
V gene: TRBV24-1
CDR3 protein: CATSDRTGQGRVDEQYF
CDR3 DNA: TGTGCCACCAGTGACCGGACCGGACAGGGTCGGGTTGACGAGCAGTACTTC

J gene: TRBJ2-7
clone size: -
D gene: -
V gene: TRBV6-5
CDR3 protein: CASSYSNPPYEQYF
CDR3 DNA: TGTGCCAGCAGTTACAGTAACCCCCCCTACGAGCAGTACTTC

J gene: TRBJ1-1
clone size: -
D gene: -
V gene: TRBV25-1
CDR3 protein: CASSEFGGMNTEAFF
CDR3 DNA: TGTGCCAGCAGTGAATTCGGGGGCATGAACACTGAAGCTTTCTTT

J gene: TRBJ1-2
clone size: -
D gene: TRBD1
V gene: TRBV5-1
CDR3 protein: CASSNQTGVNYGYTF
CDR3 DNA: TGCGCCAGCAGCAATCAAACAGGGGTAAACTATGGCTACACCTTC

J gene: TRBJ2-7
clone size: -
D gene: TRBD1
V gene: TRBV4-2
CDR3 protein: CASSQGDRDYEQYF
CDR3 DNA: TGTGCCAGCAGCCAAGGGGACAGGGACTACGAGCAGTACTTC

J gene: TRBJ2-1
clone size: once
D gene: TRBD2
V gene: TRBV30
CDR3 protein: CAWSLLAETGRFF
CDR3 DNA: TGTGCCTGGAGTCTGCTAGCGGAGACGGGTAGGTTCTTC

J gene: TRBJ1-1
clone size: -
D gene: -
V gene: TRBV4-1
CDR3 protein: CASSQDLRVTTEAFF
CDR3 DNA: TGCGCCAGCAGCCAAGATCTTAGGGTGACCACTGAAGCTTTCTTT

J gene: TRBJ2-7
clone size: -
D gene: -
V gene: TRBV7-2
CDR3 protein: CASSSTLGSSYEQYF
CDR3 DNA: TGTGCCAGCAGCTCCACCCTGGGCAGTAGCTACGAGCAGTACTTC

J gene: TRBJ2-5
clone size: -
D gene: -
V gene: TRBV5-1
CDR3 protein: CASTPVVSGRQETQYF
CDR3 DNA: TGCGCCAGCACCCCAGTAGTTAGCGGACGACAAGAGACCCAGTACTTC

J gene: TRBJ1-6
clone size: -
D gene: -
V gene: TRBV5-1
CDR3 protein: CASSLTVDSPLHF
CDR3 DNA: TGCGCCAGCAGCTTAACAGTGGATTCACCCCTCCACTTT

J gene: TRBJ2-3
clone size: -
D gene: -
V gene: TRBV3-1/TRBV3-2
CDR3 protein: CASSRDGPIVMQDTQYF
CDR3 DNA: TGTGCCAGCAGCAGGGATGGTCCCATTGTCATGCAAGATACGCAGTATTTT

J gene: TRBJ2-7
clone size: -
D gene: TRBD1
V gene: TRBV2
CDR3 protein: CASRTGRNEQYF
CDR3 DNA: TGTGCCAGCAGGACAGGGCGGAACGAGCAGTACTTC

J gene: TRBJ1-4
clone size: -
D gene: -
V gene: TRBV5-1
CDR3 protein: CASSPGRGTNEKLFF
CDR3 DNA: TGCGCCAGCAGCCCGGGCCGGGGGACTAATGAAAAACTGTTTTTT